Listed below are T cell receptor beta chains from one sample, sequenced in a study of T cell changes during pregnancy in multiple sclerosis. Produced via immunoSEQ multiplex PCR; TCRdb's table is partial and in-frame only. Here the sample spans some 25,000 clones, more than 75% being singletons. Sample: CD4+ T cells from peripheral blood mononuclear cells, taken in the first trimester of pregnancy. The receptor source for this set is a female donor in good health, enrolled as a control in a pregnancy study. Each CDR3 is given with its conserved first and last residue. The D gene is left open where the match is weak. For some rows the clone size is stated as once, few or many, or as a class when expanded; others skip it.

>TRBJ2-5|-|-|TRBV30
CAWTTRGGETQYF
TGTGCCTGGACTACCAGGGGTGGAGAGACCCAGTACTTC
>TRBJ2-5|-|-|TRBV7-2
CASSLEPGETQYF
TGTGCCAGCAGCTTAGAACCGGGAGAGACCCAGTACTTC
>TRBJ2-7|-|-|TRBV7-8
CASSPERLVATHEQYF
TGTGCCAGCAGCCCTGAGCGTTTAGTTGCTACCCACGAGCAGTACTTC
>TRBJ2-1|-|TRBD2|TRBV18
CASSPPGGAYNEQFF
TGTGCCAGCTCTCCCCCCGGGGGGGCCTACAATGAGCAGTTCTTC
>TRBJ2-7|-|TRBD2|TRBV28
CASSSVRGRPNSYEQYF
TGTGCCAGCAGTTCAGTCCGCGGGAGGCCAAACTCCTACGAGCAGTACTTC
>TRBJ1-1|-|-|TRBV25-1
CASSDWGLNTEAFF
TGTGCCAGCAGTGACTGGGGCTTGAACACTGAAGCTTTCTTT
>TRBJ2-7|-|TRBD1|TRBV4-1
CASSQSPLLPLGTVSYEQYF
TGCGCCAGCAGCCAAAGCCCCTTATTGCCCCTCGGGACAGTTTCCTACGAGCAGTACTTC
>TRBJ2-2|-|-|TRBV7-6
CASSLRLSDWNTGELFF
TGTGCCAGCAGCTTGAGGCTTTCAGATTGGAACACCGGGGAGCTGTTTTTT
>TRBJ1-3|-|TRBD1|TRBV7-9
CASNSGQSGNTIYF
TGTGCCAGCAACTCGGGACAGTCTGGAAACACCATATATTTT
>TRBJ1-5|medium-sized|TRBD1|TRBV2
CASSEAQGTGNQPQHF
TGTGCCAGCAGTGAAGCGCAGGGGACAGGCAATCAGCCCCAGCATTTT
>TRBJ2-5|-|TRBD2|TRBV30
CAWSAVGLAGGPMETQYF
TGTGCCTGGAGTGCCGTCGGTCTAGCGGGGGGGCCTATGGAGACCCAGTACTTC
>TRBJ2-7|-|TRBD1|TRBV19
CASSIDRGTASYEQYF
TGTGCCAGTAGTATAGATCGTGGGACAGCCTCCTACGAGCAGTACTTC